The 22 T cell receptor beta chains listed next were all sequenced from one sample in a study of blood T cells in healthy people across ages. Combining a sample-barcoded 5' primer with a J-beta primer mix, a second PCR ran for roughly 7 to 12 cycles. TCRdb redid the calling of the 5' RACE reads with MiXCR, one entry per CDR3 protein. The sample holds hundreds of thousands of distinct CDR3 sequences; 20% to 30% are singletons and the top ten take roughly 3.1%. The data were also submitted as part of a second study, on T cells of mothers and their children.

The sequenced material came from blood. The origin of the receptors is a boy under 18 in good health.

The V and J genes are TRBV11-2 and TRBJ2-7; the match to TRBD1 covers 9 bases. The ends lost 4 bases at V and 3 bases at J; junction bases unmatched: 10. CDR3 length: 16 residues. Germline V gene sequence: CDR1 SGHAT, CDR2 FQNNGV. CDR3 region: CASSSGTGPDIYEQYF. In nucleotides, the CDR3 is TGTGCCAGCAGCTCAGGGACAGGGCCCGATATCTACGAGCAGTACTTC.

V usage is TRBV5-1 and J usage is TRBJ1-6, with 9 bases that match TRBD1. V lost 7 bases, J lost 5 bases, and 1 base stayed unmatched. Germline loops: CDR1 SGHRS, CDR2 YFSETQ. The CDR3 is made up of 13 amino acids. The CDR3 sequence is CASGDRDNSPLHF. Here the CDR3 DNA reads TGCGCCAGCGGGGACAGGGATAATTCACCCCTCCACTTT.

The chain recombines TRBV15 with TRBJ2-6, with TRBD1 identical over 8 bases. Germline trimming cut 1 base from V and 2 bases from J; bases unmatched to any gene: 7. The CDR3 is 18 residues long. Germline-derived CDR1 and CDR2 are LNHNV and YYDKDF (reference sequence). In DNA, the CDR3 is TGTGCCACCAGCAGAGTTGGACAGGGAAGGGCTGGGGCCAACGTCCTGACTTTC. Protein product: CATSRVGQGRAGANVLTF. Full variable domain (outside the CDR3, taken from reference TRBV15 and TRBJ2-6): DAMVIQNPRYQVTQFGKPVTLSCSQTLNHNVMYWYQQKSSQAPKLLFHYYDKDFNNEADTPDNFQSRRPNTSFCFLDIRSPGLGDTAMYLCATSRVGQGRAGANVLTFGAGSRLTVL.

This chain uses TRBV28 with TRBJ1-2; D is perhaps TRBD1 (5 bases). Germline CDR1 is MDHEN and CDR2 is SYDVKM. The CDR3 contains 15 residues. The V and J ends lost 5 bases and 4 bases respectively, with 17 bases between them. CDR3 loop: CASSPGTAGLYGYTF. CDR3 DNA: TGTGCCAGCAGTCCTGGGACCGCCGGGCTCTATGGCTACACCTTC.

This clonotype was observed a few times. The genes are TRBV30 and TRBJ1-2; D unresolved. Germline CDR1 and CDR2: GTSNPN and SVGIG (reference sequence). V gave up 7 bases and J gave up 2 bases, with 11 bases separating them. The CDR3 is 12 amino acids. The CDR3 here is CASTQENYGYTF. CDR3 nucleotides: TGTGCCTCCACGCAGGAGAACTATGGCTACACCTTC.

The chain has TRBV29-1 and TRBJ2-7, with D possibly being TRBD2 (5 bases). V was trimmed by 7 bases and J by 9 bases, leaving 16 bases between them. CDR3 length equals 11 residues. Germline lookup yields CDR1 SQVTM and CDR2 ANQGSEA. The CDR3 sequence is CSARTATMQYF. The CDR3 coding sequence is TGCAGCGCCCGGACTGCAACGATGCAGTACTTC.

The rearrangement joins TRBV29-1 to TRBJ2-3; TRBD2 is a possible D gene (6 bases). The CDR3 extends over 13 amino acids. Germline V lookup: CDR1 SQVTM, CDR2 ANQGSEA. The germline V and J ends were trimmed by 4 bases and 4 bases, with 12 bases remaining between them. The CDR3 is CSVVLAFADTQYF. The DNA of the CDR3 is TGCAGCGTTGTCCTAGCGTTTGCAGATACGCAGTATTTT.

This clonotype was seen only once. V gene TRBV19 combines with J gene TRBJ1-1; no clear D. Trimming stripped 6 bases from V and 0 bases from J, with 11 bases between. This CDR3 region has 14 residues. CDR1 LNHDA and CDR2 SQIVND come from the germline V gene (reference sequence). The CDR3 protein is CASREEGMNTEAFF. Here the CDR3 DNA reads TGTGCCAGTAGAGAAGAGGGAATGAACACTGAAGCTTTCTTT.

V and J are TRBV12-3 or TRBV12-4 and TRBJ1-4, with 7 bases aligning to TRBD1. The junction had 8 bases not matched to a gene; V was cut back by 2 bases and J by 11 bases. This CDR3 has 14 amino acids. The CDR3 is CASSLNRGGQKLFF. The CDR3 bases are TGTGCCAGCAGTTTAAACAGGGGCGGTCAGAAACTGTTTTTT.

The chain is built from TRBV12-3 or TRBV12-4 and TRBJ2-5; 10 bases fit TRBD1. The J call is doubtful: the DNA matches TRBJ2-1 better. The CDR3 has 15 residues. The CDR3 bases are TGTGCCAGCAGTAGTGGGACAGGGGAATACAATGAGCAGTTCTTC. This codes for CASSSGTGEYNEQFF.

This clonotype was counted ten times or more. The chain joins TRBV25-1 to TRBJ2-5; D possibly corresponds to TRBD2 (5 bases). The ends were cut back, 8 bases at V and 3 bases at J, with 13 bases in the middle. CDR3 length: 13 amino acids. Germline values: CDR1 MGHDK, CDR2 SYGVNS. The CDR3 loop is CASDPTTKETQYF. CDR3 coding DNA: TGTGCCAGCGACCCGACTACCAAAGAGACCCAGTACTTC.

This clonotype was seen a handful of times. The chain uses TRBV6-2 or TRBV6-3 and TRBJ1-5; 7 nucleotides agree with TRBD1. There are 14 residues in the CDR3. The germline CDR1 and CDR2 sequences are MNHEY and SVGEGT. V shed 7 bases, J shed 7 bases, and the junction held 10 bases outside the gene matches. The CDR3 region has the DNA TGTGCCAGCACTCTAGGGGGCTCAGGGCAGCCCCAGCATTTT. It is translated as CASTLGGSGQPQHF.

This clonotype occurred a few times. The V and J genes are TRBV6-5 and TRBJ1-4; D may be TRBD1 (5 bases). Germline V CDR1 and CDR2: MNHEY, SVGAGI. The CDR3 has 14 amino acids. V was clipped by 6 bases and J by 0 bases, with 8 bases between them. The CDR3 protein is CASRGVATNEKLFF. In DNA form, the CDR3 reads TGTGCCAGCAGGGGGGTAGCAACTAATGAAAAACTGTTTTTT.

The CDR3 DNA sequence: TGCAGTGCTGCCCGACCCGGGGAAAAACTGTTTTTT. It specifies CSAARPGEKLFF. V is TRBV20-1 and J is TRBJ1-4; D unresolved. The CDR3 runs 12 residues. The V end was cut by 5 bases, the J end by 8 bases, with 12 bases between. CDR1 and CDR2 (germline): DFQATT, SNEGSKA (reference sequence).

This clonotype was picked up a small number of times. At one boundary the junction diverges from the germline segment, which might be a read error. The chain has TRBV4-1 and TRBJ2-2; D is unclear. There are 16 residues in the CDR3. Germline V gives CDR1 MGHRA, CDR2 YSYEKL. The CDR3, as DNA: TGCGCCAGCAGCCAAGGGAGTCGAGGCGGCACCAGGGAGCTGTTTTTT. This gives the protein CASSQGSRGGTRELFF.

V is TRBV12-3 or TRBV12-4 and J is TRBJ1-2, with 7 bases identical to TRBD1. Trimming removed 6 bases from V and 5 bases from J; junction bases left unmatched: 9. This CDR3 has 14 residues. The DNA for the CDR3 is TGTGCCAGCAGGGGGACACAGGGGATTTATGGCTACACCTTC. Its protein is CASRGTQGIYGYTF.

In nucleotides, the CDR3 is TGTGCCAGCAGCAAAGAGAGCGGGGGGGCGGAATGCGAGCAGTACTTC. It translates to CASSKESGGAECEQYF. The rearrangement links TRBV21-1 to TRBJ2-5; the D call in the table, TRBD2, was not verified against the DNA. The assigned J gene may be wrong: the sequence end matches TRBJ2-7 better. TRBV21-1 is listed as a pseudogene. The CDR3 runs 16 residues.

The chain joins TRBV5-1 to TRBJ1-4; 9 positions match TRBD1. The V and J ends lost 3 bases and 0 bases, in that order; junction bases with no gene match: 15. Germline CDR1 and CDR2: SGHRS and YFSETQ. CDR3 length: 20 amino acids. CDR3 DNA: TGCGCCAGCAGCTCCCCCGGGACAGGGCCGAACTTCGCAACTAATGAAAAACTGTTTTTT. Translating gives CASSSPGTGPNFATNEKLFF.

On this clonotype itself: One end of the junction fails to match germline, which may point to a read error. The CDR3 here is CTTSRDQYQPQHF. In DNA, the CDR3 is TGTACCACCAGCAGAGATCAATATCAGCCCCAGCATTTT. J is TRBJ1-5 and V is TRBV15; no firm D call. Germline loops: CDR1 LNHNV, CDR2 YYDKDF (reference sequence). The CDR3 length is 13 residues. The full variable domain, in which reference TRBV15 and TRBJ1-5 provide the parts outside the CDR3, is DAMVIQNPRYQVTQFGKPVTLSCSQTLNHNVMYWYQQKSSQAPKLLFHYYDKDFNNEADTPDNFQSRRPNTSFCFLDIRSPGLGDTAMYLCTTSRDQYQPQHFGDGTRLSIL.

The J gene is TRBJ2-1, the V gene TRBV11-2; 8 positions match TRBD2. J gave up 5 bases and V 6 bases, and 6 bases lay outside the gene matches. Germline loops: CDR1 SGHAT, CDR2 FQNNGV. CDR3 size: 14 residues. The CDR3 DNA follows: TGTGCCAGCAGGATCGGGGGGGGTAACAATGAGCAGTTCTTC. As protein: CASRIGGGNNEQFF.

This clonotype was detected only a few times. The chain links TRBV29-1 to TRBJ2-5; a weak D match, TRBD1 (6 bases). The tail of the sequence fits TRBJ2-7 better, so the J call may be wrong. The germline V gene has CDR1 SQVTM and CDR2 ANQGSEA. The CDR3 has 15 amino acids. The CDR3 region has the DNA TGCAGCGTTGAACAACAGACAGGTCCCGTCGGCGAGCAGTACTTC. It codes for CSVEQQTGPVGEQYF.

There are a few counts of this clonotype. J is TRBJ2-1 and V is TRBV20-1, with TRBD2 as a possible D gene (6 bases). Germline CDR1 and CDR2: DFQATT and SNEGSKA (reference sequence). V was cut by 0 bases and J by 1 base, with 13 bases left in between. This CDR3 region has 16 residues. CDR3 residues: CSARDLSGPSYNEQFF. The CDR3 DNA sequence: TGCAGTGCTAGAGATCTTAGCGGACCTTCCTACAATGAGCAGTTCTTC.